These 14 T cell receptor beta chains were sequenced from one sample in a study of blood T cell repertoires in COVID-19. Using immunoSEQ multiplex PCR, the repertoire was profiled, and TCRdb retains in-frame clones only, with some absent. The sample shows more than 90,000 clones, 82% of them seen only once. The sequenced sample consisted of peripheral blood. These receptors all come from a man older than 75 with acute or convalescent COVID-19.

This clone was observed once. CDR3 sequence reads: CASSVRQGAVNTEAFF. The CDR3 coding sequence is TGTGCCAGTAGTGTAAGACAGGGGGCTGTGAACACTGAAGCTTTCTTT. The rearrangement joins TRBV19 to TRBJ1-1; 10 bases align to TRBD1. The CDR3 has 16 amino acids. V shed 5 bases and J 0 bases; nucleotides not matched to a gene: 6. Germline CDR1 is LNHDA and CDR2 is SQIVND (reference sequence).

This chain joins TRBV4-3 and TRBJ2-1, with 8 positions matching TRBD2. CDR3 length: 13 amino acids. Trimming at V came to 8 bases and at J to 4 bases, leaving 4 bases not matched to a gene. Germline CDR1 reads LGHNA; CDR2 reads YSLEER. The CDR3 is CASGLAGYNEQFF. In nucleotides, the CDR3 is TGCGCCAGCGGTCTAGCGGGTTACAATGAGCAGTTCTTC.

The chain uses TRBV3-1 (or the pseudogene TRBV3-2) and TRBJ1-1, with 7 bases identical to TRBD1. The CDR3 consists of 15 residues. Germline lookup yields CDR1 LGHDT and CDR2 YNNKEL (reference sequence). The trim removed 4 bases at V and 0 bases at J, leaving 5 bases unmatched. The DNA of the CDR3 is TGTGCCAGCAGCCTCAGAGGACAGGTGAACACTGAAGCTTTCTTT. This encodes CASSLRGQVNTEAFF.

This clone was recorded a few times. The J gene is TRBJ2-5, the V gene TRBV5-1; D might be TRBD2 (7 bases). Trimming cost V 0 bases and J 5 bases, with 11 bases left between them. The CDR3 is 14 residues long. Germline loops: CDR1 SGHRS, CDR2 YFSETQ. CDR3 in DNA: TGCGCCAGCAGCTTGGCCGGGGGGCCGGAGACCCAGTACTTC. It specifies CASSLAGGPETQYF.

This clone was found once. The chain recombines TRBV24-1 with TRBJ2-1; 7 nucleotides agree with TRBD1. The length of the CDR3 is 15 residues. Germline V gene data show CDR1 as KGHDR and CDR2 as SFDVKD. After removal of 7 bases from V and 0 bases from J, the junction contained 5 bases not matched to a gene. This chain's CDR3 is CATSLQGSSYNEQFF. CDR3 bases: TGTGCCACCAGCTTACAGGGGAGCTCCTACAATGAGCAGTTCTTC.

This chain joins TRBV5-5 and TRBJ2-7, with D tentatively TRBD2 (6 bases). The length of the CDR3 is 15 residues. V was clipped by 4 bases and J by 5 bases, with 19 bases between them. Per germline, CDR1 SGHKS and CDR2 YYEKEE (reference sequence). CDR3 sequence reads: CASSPLGRGVHEQYF. Written as DNA, the CDR3 is TGTGCCAGCAGCCCATTGGGTCGCGGGGTCCACGAGCAGTACTTC.

This sequence joins TRBV11-2 and TRBJ2-1, with 7 bases aligning to TRBD2. The CDR3 runs 14 residues. Germline V gene lookup returns CDR1 SGHAT and CDR2 FQNNGV. V lost 5 bases to trimming and J lost 5 bases; unmatched junction nucleotides: 6. The CDR3 protein is CASSRGRGNNEQFF. CDR3 nucleotides: TGTGCCAGCAGCCGAGGGAGGGGTAACAATGAGCAGTTCTTC.

This clone showed up many times. This rearrangement joins TRBV4-2 to TRBJ2-2, with 13 bases lining up with TRBD2. Germline CDR1 and CDR2: LGHNA and YNFKEQ. The CDR3 loop spans 17 amino acids. V lost 4 bases, J lost 5 bases, and 7 bases stayed unmatched. CDR3 nucleotides: TGTGCCAGCAGCCGCGGACTAGCGGGAGTAGGAACCGGGGAGCTGTTTTTT. This encodes CASSRGLAGVGTGELFF.

The rearrangement joins TRBV2 to TRBJ1-4; a possible D gene is TRBD1 (5 bases). V was shortened by 7 bases and J by 3 bases, with 15 bases between the two germline ends. Germline CDR1 reads SNHLY; CDR2 reads FYNNEI. This CDR3 contains 15 residues. The DNA of the CDR3 is TGTGCCAGCACCTCGGAGGGGAGACCTAATGAAAAACTGTTTTTT. It codes for CASTSEGRPNEKLFF.

The V call is TRBV6-5, the J call TRBJ2-7; 7 bases align to TRBD1. This CDR3 contains 15 residues. The V segment lost 5 bases and the J segment 0 bases; nucleotides outside the gene matches: 7. Germline V gene lookup returns CDR1 MNHEY and CDR2 SVGAGI. CDR3 bases: TGTGCCAGCAGTCAGGGACAGTTATACTCCTACGAGCAGTACTTC. Translating it yields CASSQGQLYSYEQYF.

The J gene is TRBJ1-2, the V gene TRBV7-8; no reliable D call. The V gene's germline CDR1 is SGHVS and CDR2 FQNEAQ. V was clipped by 6 bases and J by 4 bases, with 12 bases between them. The CDR3 is made up of 13 amino acids. The CDR3 reads CASSPGSRYGYTF. The DNA for the CDR3 is TGTGCCAGCAGTCCCGGTAGCCGCTATGGCTACACCTTC.

CDR3 loop: CASSWGGPQETQYF. The CDR3 DNA reads TGTGCCAGCAGCTGGGGCGGACCACAAGAGACCCAGTACTTC. J is TRBJ2-5 and V is TRBV7-2; tentative D call: TRBD1 (5 bases). CDR3 size: 14 residues. Germline CDR1 is SGHTA and CDR2 is FQGNSA. V was trimmed by 4 bases and J by 2 bases, leaving 11 bases between them.

The CDR3 sequence is CASSLDRGRTEAFF. CDR3 bases: TGTGCCAGCTCACTCGACAGGGGGCGGACTGAAGCTTTCTTT. The J gene is TRBJ1-1, the V gene TRBV18, with 10 positions matching TRBD1. Per the germline V gene, CDR1 is KGHSH and CDR2 is LQKENI. Trimming took 4 bases from V and 5 from J; bases not matched to a gene: 4. The CDR3 extends over 14 amino acids.

V is TRBV19 and J is TRBJ2-7; 10 bases fit TRBD1. Unmatched junction bases numbered 5, after V lost 3 bases and J lost 3 bases. The length of the CDR3 is 15 residues. Per germline, CDR1 LNHDA and CDR2 SQIVND (reference sequence). The CDR3 here is CASSIGGTGVYEQYF. The CDR3 nucleotides are TGTGCCAGTAGTATTGGGGGGACAGGGGTCTACGAGCAGTACTTC.